A selection of T cell receptor beta chains follows, all from one sample in a study of beta chain features in type 1 diabetes. TCRdb keeps only in-frame clones here, not all; method: immunoSEQ multiplex PCR. Of under 800,000 clones in the sample, around 16% were seen once. Sequencing input: naive CD4+ T cells from blood. These receptors were collected from a man between 18 and 29 years old in good health. Both conserved end residues are part of each CDR3. D genes are given only for firm matches. Some rows mark clone size as missing; the rest say once, few, many or name a class of expanded clone.

D	size	V	J	CDR3	DNA
.	.	TRBV5-6	TRBJ2-1	CASSLDRASYNEQFF	TGTGCCAGCAGCTTGGACAGGGCGTCCTACAATGAGCAGTTCTTC
.	few	TRBV7-2	TRBJ1-2	CASSLVRAEANYGYTF	TGTGCCAGCAGCTTAGTCAGGGCAGAAGCTAACTATGGCTACACCTTC
.	few	TRBV27	TRBJ2-5	CASSSPRLKETQYF	TGTGCCAGCAGTAGCCCCCGGCTAAAAGAGACCCAGTACTTC
.	few	TRBV20-1	TRBJ2-1	CSASLHNEQFF	TGCAGTGCTAGCCTCCACAATGAGCAGTTCTTC
.	few	TRBV25-1	TRBJ1-5	CASKGMYSNQPQHF	TGTGCCAGCAAGGGAATGTATAGCAATCAGCCCCAGCATTTT
.	few	TRBV27	TRBJ2-3	CASSLAPGITDTQYF	TGTGCCAGCAGTTTAGCCCCGGGGATCACAGATACGCAGTATTTT
TRBD2	few	TRBV10-3	TRBJ2-5	CAISEHVGGGQETQYF	TGTGCCATCAGTGAGCATGTCGGCGGGGGGCAAGAGACCCAGTACTTC
.	few	TRBV7-2	TRBJ2-1	CASSVRRELEQFF	TGTGCCAGCAGCGTAAGAAGGGAGCTCGAGCAGTTCTTC
.	.	TRBV28	TRBJ1-2	CASSSQGGGYTF	TGTGCCAGCAGTTCACAGGGTGGGGGCTACACCTTC
.	few	TRBV28	TRBJ2-1	CASSSGTNQRDEQFF	TGTGCCAGCAGCTCCGGGACAAACCAACGCGATGAGCAGTTCTTC
.	.	TRBV18	TRBJ1-1	CASSPKVNTEAFF	TGTGCCAGCTCACCAAAGGTTAACACTGAAGCTTTCTTT
.	.	TRBV19	TRBJ1-5	CASKTYSNQPQHF	TGTGCCAGCAAGACATATAGCAATCAGCCCCAGCATTTT
TRBD2	.	TRBV5-1	TRBJ2-1	CASGASGRAMEQFF	TGCGCCAGTGGGGCTAGCGGGAGGGCAATGGAGCAGTTCTTC
.	.	TRBV27	TRBJ2-3	CASTRTELYGDTQYF	TGTGCCAGCACCAGGACAGAACTATACGGGGATACGCAGTATTTT
TRBD1	.	TRBV25-1	TRBJ2-3	CASSEVGQASTDTQYF	TGTGCCAGCAGTGAAGTCGGACAGGCAAGCACAGATACGCAGTATTTT
TRBD1	.	TRBV5-1	TRBJ2-1	CASSLGTGTYNEQFF	TGCGCCAGCAGCTTGGGGACAGGCACATACAATGAGCAGTTCTTC
TRBD2	few	TRBV2	TRBJ2-1	CASSEQPGLAGINEQFF	TGTGCCAGCAGTGAACAGCCGGGACTAGCGGGTATCAATGAGCAGTTCTTC
TRBD1	few	TRBV2	TRBJ1-6	CASSEVGTGRGSPLHF	TGTGCCAGCAGTGAAGTTGGGACAGGAAGAGGGTCACCCCTCCACTTT
.	.	TRBV11-3	TRBJ2-7	CASSLGRNYEQYF	TGTGCCAGCAGCTTGGGGCGGAACTACGAGCAGTACTTC
.	few	TRBV5-6	TRBJ1-2	CASSLGVLIVWVGYTF	TGTGCCAGCAGCTTGGGGGTTTTGATCGTATGGGTTGGCTACACCTTC
TRBD1	.	TRBV9	TRBJ2-7	CASSVDMGQGTYEQYF	TGTGCCAGCAGCGTAGACATGGGACAGGGGACCTACGAGCAGTACTTC
.	.	TRBV29-1	TRBJ2-3	CSVKGKDTQYF	TGCAGCGTGAAGGGAAAAGATACGCAGTATTTT
.	few	TRBV7-3	TRBJ2-3	CASSLRQATDTQYF	TGTGCCAGCAGCCTTAGACAGGCCACAGATACGCAGTATTTT
.	few	TRBV19	TRBJ1-2	CASTPMAGGYGYTF	TGTGCCAGTACCCCAATGGCGGGAGGCTATGGCTACACCTTC
.	.	TRBV7-2	TRBJ1-2	CASSLGLLGDYGYTF	TGTGCCAGCAGCTTGGGGCTCCTGGGAGACTATGGCTACACCTTC
.	.	TRBV7-2	TRBJ2-5	CASSYTLVQETQYF	TGTGCCAGCAGTTATACACTAGTCCAAGAGACCCAGTACTTC
.	few	TRBV7-2	TRBJ1-2	CASSLSAYYGYTF	TGTGCCAGCAGCTTGTCGGCTTACTATGGCTACACCTTC
.	few	TRBV18	TRBJ2-5	CASSPPGVQETQYF	TGTGCCAGCTCACCACCGGGGGTACAAGAGACCCAGTACTTC
.	.	TRBV5-1	TRBJ1-2	CASSLDVGLTDGYTF	TGCGCCAGCAGCTTGGACGTTGGACTGACGGATGGCTACACCTTC
.	.	TRBV4-3	TRBJ1-1	CASSQRLGFWTEAFF	TGCGCCAGCAGCCAAAGATTAGGGTTTTGGACTGAAGCTTTCTTT
TRBD2	.	TRBV27	TRBJ2-7	CASSSLAGGPYEQYF	TGTGCCAGCAGTTCATTAGCGGGAGGGCCGTACGAGCAGTACTTC
TRBD2	.	TRBV25-1	TRBJ2-7	CASSGGTSGAYEQYF	TGTGCCAGCAGTGGGGGGACTAGCGGGGCCTACGAGCAGTACTTC
TRBD1	few	TRBV18	TRBJ1-2	CASSLGQDNGYTF	TGTGCCAGCTCACTAGGACAGGATAATGGCTACACCTTC
TRBD2	few	TRBV7-9	TRBJ2-7	CASTLAGGEQYF	TGTGCCAGCACCTTAGCGGGAGGTGAGCAGTACTTC
TRBD2	.	TRBV4-1	TRBJ2-5	CASSLGGVVQYF	TGCGCCAGCAGCCTCGGGGGGGTGGTCCAGTACTTC
TRBD1	few	TRBV28	TRBJ2-4	CASSPGTGLVAKNIQYF	TGTGCCAGCAGTCCCGGGACAGGGCTGGTGGCCAAAAACATTCAGTACTTC
TRBD2	.	TRBV27	TRBJ2-7	CASSATSGGPYEQYF	TGTGCCAGCAGTGCGACTAGCGGGGGGCCCTACGAGCAGTACTTC
TRBD1	.	TRBV7-3	TRBJ2-2	CASSPPRGTGGRGELFF	TGTGCCAGCAGCCCCCCTCGGGGGACAGGGGGACGCGGGGAGCTGTTTTTT
.	few	TRBV4-2	TRBJ1-2	CASSPPTDIYGYTF	TGTGCCAGCAGCCCCCCGACGGATATCTATGGCTACACCTTC
.	few	TRBV6-6	TRBJ2-7	CASRSTRLSYEQYF	TGTGCCAGCAGGTCGACCCGACTGTCCTACGAGCAGTACTTC
TRBD1	.	TRBV11-2	TRBJ2-5	CASSPFRDRTQYF	TGTGCCAGCAGCCCCTTCCGGGACAGGACCCAGTACTTC
TRBD1	few	TRBV14	TRBJ2-3	CASSQSGTGSTDTQYF	TGTGCCAGCAGCCAATCCGGGACAGGGAGCACAGATACGCAGTATTTT
.	.	TRBV7-2	TRBJ2-3	CASSPDLGRTDTQYF	TGTGCCAGCAGCCCGGACTTGGGGCGCACAGATACGCAGTATTTT
TRBD1	few	TRBV29-1	TRBJ2-2	CSVTGGSGTVGELFF	TGCAGCGTCACAGGGGGCTCGGGAACGGTCGGGGAGCTGTTTTTT
TRBD2	few	TRBV9	TRBJ2-1	CASSPRVGGIDEQFF	TGTGCCAGCAGCCCCCGGGTGGGGGGGATCGATGAGCAGTTCTTC
TRBD1	.	TRBV7-2	TRBJ2-7	CASSFRDRVYEQYF	TGTGCCAGCAGCTTCCGGGACAGGGTATACGAGCAGTACTTC
.	few	TRBV6-5	TRBJ1-5	CASSYRDRQPQHF	TGTGCCAGCAGTTACAGGGATCGGCAGCCCCAGCATTTT
.	.	TRBV5-1	TRBJ1-1	CASSLTGQVTTEAFF	TGCGCCAGCAGCTTGACAGGGCAGGTGACCACTGAAGCTTTCTTT
TRBD1	.	TRBV6-5	TRBJ2-4	CASSSRTGAKNIQYF	TGTGCCAGCAGTTCCCGGACAGGAGCCAAAAACATTCAGTACTTC
TRBD1	.	TRBV19	TRBJ2-3	CASSIGQVTDTQYF	TGTGCCAGTAGCATCGGACAGGTCACAGATACGCAGTATTTT
.	.	TRBV30	TRBJ1-3	CAWSVIRSSGNTIYF	TGTGCCTGGAGTGTAATCAGGTCCTCTGGAAACACCATATATTTT
.	.	TRBV7-2	TRBJ2-5	CASSLEWGTMGTQYF	TGTGCCAGCAGCTTAGAGTGGGGTACCATGGGGACCCAGTACTTC
.	few	TRBV7-9	TRBJ1-4	CASSLGGSSEKLFF	TGTGCCAGCAGCTTAGGAGGTTCGAGTGAAAAACTGTTTTTT
.	.	TRBV29-1	TRBJ1-4	CSAGSMGAGNEKLFF	TGCAGCGCTGGTTCCATGGGGGCAGGGAATGAAAAACTGTTTTTT
.	.	TRBV1	TRBJ2-7	CTSSQGTSRSYEQYF	TGCACCAGCAGCCAGGGGACTAGCAGAAGCTACGAGCAGTACTTC
.	.	TRBV29-1	TRBJ1-3	CSVMRDPGNTIYF	TGCAGCGTGATGAGGGATCCTGGAAACACCATATATTTT
TRBD2	many	TRBV2	TRBJ2-1	CASSVGTSGRGEQFF	TGTGCCAGCAGTGTCGGGACTAGCGGGAGGGGTGAGCAGTTCTTC